This T cell receptor (beta chain) is drawn from a study of CD8+CD57+ T cells in acquired aplastic anemia. The overall study: Sorting CD4+ and CD8+ cells gave DNA averaging 3.2 ug.

Using genomic DNA as the template, TCR beta VDJ and CDR3 profiling was carried out. TCRdb recomputed calls from the reads with MiXCR, one row per CDR3 protein. This table has about 210,000 distinct CDR3 sequences, 30% to 40% appearing once. CDR1 is LGHDT, CDR2 YNNKEL, per germline (reference sequence). This CDR3 contains 16 residues. Trimming took 7 bases from V and 6 from J; bases not matched to a gene: 14. The chain couples TRBV3-1 to TRBJ2-1; 8 bases agree with TRBD2. The sequence derives from a human donor in good health, serving as a control. The sample taken for sequencing was sorted CD4+, CD8+, or CD8+CD57+ T cells (not recorded which) from PBMCs. This CDR3 is CASTPKNSGTINEQFF. DNA of the CDR3: TGTGCCAGCACCCCGAAGAATAGCGGGACAATCAATGAGCAGTTCTTC.